The rows below give T cell receptor beta chains drawn from one sample of a study of HIV-infected patients and healthy controls. TCRdb recomputed calls from the 5' RACE reads with MiXCR, one row per CDR3 protein. The sample has some 6,200 distinct CDR3 sequences, roughly 23% seen once; the top ten hold 24%. Here the sequenced sample was blood, taken before antiretroviral therapy. All receptors derive from an adult with HIV infection. The CDR3 runs from the conserved cysteine through the conserved F or W. The order of the fields is CDR3 length, J gene, V gene, D gene, clone size, CDR3 protein, CDR3 DNA. The D gene is left open where the match is weak. Clone size, where shown, is once, few, many, or a class for clones that have expanded.

>16|TRBJ1-5|TRBV5-8|TRBD1|-
CASSDQPGGLNQPQHF
TGTGCCAGCAGCGATCAACCAGGGGGGCTGAATCAGCCCCAGCATTTT
>15|TRBJ2-1|TRBV6-1|-|-
CASSVDRLRGFEQFF
TGTGCCAGCAGTGTAGACAGGTTGAGGGGGTTTGAGCAGTTCTTC
>14|TRBJ2-7|TRBV20-1|TRBD1|once
CSAARTGARSEQYF
TGCAGTGCCGCCCGGACAGGGGCCCGTTCCGAGCAGTACTTC
>16|TRBJ1-5|TRBV7-9|TRBD1|-
CASSLDIGQGDQPQHF
TGTGCCAGCAGCTTAGATATTGGACAGGGGGATCAGCCCCAGCATTTT
>12|TRBJ2-7|TRBV12-3/TRBV12-4|-|medium-sized
CASSNAGYEQYF
TGTGCCAGCAGTAACGCTGGGTACGAGCAGTACTTC
>13|TRBJ2-3|TRBV12-3/TRBV12-4|-|-
CASSLANIDTQYF
TGTGCCAGCAGTTTAGCTAACATAGATACGCAGTATTTT
>18|TRBJ2-3|TRBV10-3|TRBD2|-
CAIKPEGLARSPSGTQYF
TGTGCCATCAAGCCCGAGGGACTAGCCAGGTCCCCGTCGGGTACGCAGTATTTT
>10|TRBJ2-7|TRBV2|-|medium-sized
CASSDVEQYF
TGTGCCAGCAGTGACGTCGAGCAGTACTTC
>17|TRBJ2-7|TRBV4-2|TRBD1|-
CASSQESGRTGGDEQYF
TGTGCCAGCAGCCAAGAAAGCGGCCGGACAGGGGGGGACGAGCAGTACTTC
>15|TRBJ2-5|TRBV14|-|few
CASRPTAGGGKTQYF
TGTGCGAGCCGCCCGACCGCCGGGGGCGGAAAGACCCAGTACTTC
>16|TRBJ1-5|TRBV5-1|TRBD1|-
CASSLVTGGISGPQHF
TGCGCCAGCAGCTTGGTGACAGGGGGCATCTCTGGGCCCCAGCATTTT
>14|TRBJ1-6|TRBV20-1|-|many
CSARDMEGHSPLHF
TGCAGTGCTAGAGATATGGAGGGGCATTCACCCCTCCACTTT
>13|TRBJ2-1|TRBV10-2|TRBD1|medium-sized
CATGQGSYNEQFF
TGCGCCACCGGACAGGGTTCCTACAATGAGCAGTTCTTC
>15|TRBJ2-7|TRBV15|-|many
CATSSRYRVPHEQYF
TGTGCCACCAGCAGCCGCTACCGGGTCCCTCACGAGCAGTACTTC
>17|TRBJ2-3|TRBV5-6|-|many
CASTFQGQERLTDTQYF
TGTGCCAGCACTTTCCAAGGGCAGGAGAGGCTCACAGATACGCAGTATTTT
>16|TRBJ2-3|TRBV11-2|-|-
CASSLVRGSHTDTQYF
TGTGCCAGCAGCTTAGTAAGAGGGTCCCACACAGATACGCAGTATTTT
>14|TRBJ2-7|TRBV5-6|TRBD1|-
CASSWDRGSYEQYF
TGTGCCAGCAGCTGGGACAGGGGGTCCTACGAGCAGTACTTC
>15|TRBJ1-2|TRBV20-1|-|-
CSARGGRESNYGYTF
TGCAGTGCTAGAGGGGGACGCGAATCTAACTATGGCTACACCTTC
>17|TRBJ1-6|TRBV7-8|-|medium-sized
CASGSEAMGPYNSPLHF
TGTGCCTCTGGAAGTGAGGCAATGGGGCCATATAATTCACCCCTCCACTTT
>12|TRBJ2-3|TRBV9|-|medium-sized
CASSPDRDTQYF
TGTGCCAGCAGCCCGGACAGAGATACGCAGTATTTT
>13|TRBJ2-5|TRBV5-4|-|many
CASSSAGSETQYF
TGTGCCAGCAGCTCGGCAGGCTCGGAGACCCAGTACTTC
>10|TRBJ1-5|TRBV19|-|-
CASRDNPSHF
TGTGCCAGCCGGGACAACCCCTCGCATTTT
>13|TRBJ1-5|TRBV7-9|-|-
CDSSGGSNQPQHF
TGTGACAGCAGCGGGGGTAGCAATCAGCCCCAGCATTTT
>16|TRBJ1-5|TRBV20-1|-|many
CSARGPGAVGNQPQHF
TGCAGTGCTAGAGGTCCGGGGGCGGTGGGCAATCAGCCCCAGCATTTT
>15|TRBJ2-3|TRBV20-1|-|many
CSAWESRGAPDTQYF
TGCAGTGCTTGGGAATCGAGGGGAGCCCCAGATACGCAGTATTTT
>16|TRBJ1-5|TRBV5-8|TRBD1|-
CASSLHNRGLRQPQHF
TGTGCCAGCAGCCTTCACAACAGGGGGCTCCGGCAGCCCCAGCATTTT
>14|TRBJ2-7|TRBV20-1|-|-
CSASRQAATSEQYF
TGCAGTGCTTCTCGACAGGCGGCGACCTCCGAGCAGTACTTC
>13|TRBJ1-2|TRBV27|TRBD1|many
CASGTGGADGYTF
TGTGCCAGCGGAACAGGGGGCGCGGATGGCTACACCTTC
>14|TRBJ2-7|TRBV11-2|-|many
CASSSPDSGGGQYF
TGTGCCAGCAGCTCCCCGGACTCCGGGGGCGGTCAGTACTTC
>18|TRBJ2-2|TRBV2|TRBD1|many
CASSEAAPGQEAAGELFF
TGTGCCAGCAGTGAAGCGGCGCCGGGACAGGAAGCGGCCGGGGAGCTGTTTTTT
>15|TRBJ2-7|TRBV2|TRBD1|medium-sized
CASSRPGQGTYEQYF
TGTGCCAGTTCGCGGCCGGGACAGGGAACCTACGAGCAGTACTTC
>15|TRBJ1-5|TRBV7-2|-|many
CASSGDRNSNQPQHF
TGTGCCAGCAGCGGAGACAGAAATAGCAATCAGCCCCAGCATTTT
>12|TRBJ2-5|TRBV5-5|-|few
CASSVNRETQYF
TGTGCCAGCAGCGTAAACCGGGAGACCCAGTACTTC
>16|TRBJ2-7|TRBV13|TRBD1|few
CASSTPGTGFSYEQYF
TGTGCCAGCAGCACCCCCGGGACAGGCTTTTCCTACGAGCAGTACTTC
>14|TRBJ1-2|TRBV4-3|-|-
CASSQESTAYGYTF
TGCGCCAGCAGCCAAGAGTCAACAGCCTATGGCTACACCTTC
>16|TRBJ2-3|TRBV14|TRBD1|few
CASSQWDRGSTDTQYF
TGTGCCAGCAGCCAATGGGACAGGGGAAGCACAGATACGCAGTATTTT